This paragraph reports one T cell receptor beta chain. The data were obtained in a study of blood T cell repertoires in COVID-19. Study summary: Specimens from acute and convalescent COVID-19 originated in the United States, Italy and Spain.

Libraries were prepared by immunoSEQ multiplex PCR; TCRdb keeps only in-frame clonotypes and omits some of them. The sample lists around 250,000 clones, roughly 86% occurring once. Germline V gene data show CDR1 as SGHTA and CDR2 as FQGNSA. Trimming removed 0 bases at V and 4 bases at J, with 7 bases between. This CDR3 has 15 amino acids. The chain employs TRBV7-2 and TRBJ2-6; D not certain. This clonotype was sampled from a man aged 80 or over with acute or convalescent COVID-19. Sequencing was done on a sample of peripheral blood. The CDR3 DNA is TGTGCCAGCAGCTTAGCGCAGGCCGGGGCCAACGTCCTGACTTTC. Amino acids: CASSLAQAGANVLTF.